This T cell receptor (beta chain) was retrieved from a study of shared clonotypes between healthy human individuals (dated by TCRdb to 2019 to 2021). A note on the overall study: A couple of women and three men aged 18 to 49 years were included in the cohort. For each donor, three plates each were used for CD4 naive and CD4 memory, two plates were used for CD8 naive, and one plate was used for CD8 memory. Blood TCR repertoires of about 5 healthy adults were deeply sequenced to estimate repertoire size and the extent of clonotype sharing between individuals. Libraries were prepared and TCR repertoires were sequenced by different laboratories using diverse techniques, in order to increase sequencing depth and limit assay-specific biases. Each donor's leukapheresis produced roughly between roughly 0.85 and 10 billion PBMCs.

Donors were healthy HIV-negative adults with no recently reported acute infections or vaccinations. Every donor was a Caucasian adult residing in Nashville, Tennessee, USA. CD8 memory samples were composed of magnetically selected CD45RO+ cells combined with CCR7-negative CD45RA+ effector memory (TemRA) cells. After blood collection by leukapheresis, PBMCs were isolated using Ficoll-Histopaque density gradient centrifugation and then cryopreserved in the vapor phase of liquid nitrogen. Analytical flow cytometry was used to check the purity and quantity of each magnetically sorted T cell population. Each sorted fraction had its genomic DNA isolated and then quantified by UV absorbance on a Nanodrop 2000c. This clone was found once. What antigen it recognizes has not been identified. No per-base quality is available; no much larger clone lies one base away. V lost 1 base and J lost 5 bases; the stretch between them is 9 bases long. The germline V gene provides CDR1 MNHNS and CDR2 SASEGT. The CDR3 covers 15 residues, taking in both the cysteine and the phenylalanine. Of all the DNA, just the CDR3 is kept, 45 bases in frame from base 1.

Using the deep immunoSEQ assay, multiplex PCR amplified TCR CDR3 regions from genomic DNA. Genomic DNA extracted from each cell subset was distributed evenly over all wells of several immunoSEQ 96-well plates, and each plate served as one replicate. For sorted subsets, 150 to 250 ng genomic DNA, equal to about 30,000 T cell genomes, was loaded into each replicate PCR. Purified libraries were measured with a Qubit 3.0 fluorometer, size-checked on a Bioanalyzer 2100, and measured again with the KAPA Library Quantification kit. Each immunoSEQ 96-well plate was sequenced on its own single-read 150-cycle Illumina NextSeq 550 flow cell. The paper's processing steps were these. Because the immunoSEQ output included only junctional sequences and no quality scores, the filtering could not be the same as the filtering used for full-length reads. Sequences were annotated with PyIR, a Python wrapper for IgBLAST v1.9, and V/J genes and CDR3 were assigned using IMGT germline references. Reads were removed for weak V/J assignments (E-value above 1e-6), missing CDR3, stop codons, out-of-frame junctions, or ambiguous translated residues. V3J clonotypes were defined by identical inferred V gene, J gene, and CDR3 amino acid sequence. Percentage overlap between repertoires was computed as shared unique clonotypes divided by the size of the smaller repertoire. RTK rarefaction, the Chao1 estimator, and Recon v2.1 estimates of unobserved clonotypes were used to assess repertoire richness. For all TCRbeta clonotypes obtained by the gDNA method from a handful of donors, generation probabilities were computed with OLGA. TCRdb limited this immuneACCESS table to in-frame rearrangements with V and J called. A share of clones is missing; checked studies link under half to unresolved V genes, and the rest is unexplained. The D gene and trimming were derived from the DNA, and the V and J assignments and clone size from that table. The sample records about 320,000 clones, around 87% of which are singletons. The leading ten clones occupy 15% to 20% of the sample.

General conclusions and limits of the study: Sampling was restricted to blood, and TCR repertoires in tissue are likely to differ from TCR repertoires in blood. Because the study included only a small number of donors, the genetic and exposure-history diversity represented was limited. Compared with non-shared clonotypes, the clonotypes found in all four sorted-subset donors had higher generation probabilities. Based on pairwise subsampling, the degree of clonotype sharing among donors was expected to be affected by sequencing depth. Across a handful of donors, roughly 5.1% of naive CD4, roughly 3.8% of naive CD8, approximately 2.5% of memory CD4, and 0.4% of memory CD8 clonotypes were shared. Naive subsets generally had larger estimated clonotype richness than memory subsets. Rarefaction of sorted-subset datasets indicated incomplete sequencing despite the large sequencing depth.

The TCR comes from a man between 18 and 35 years old in good health. Recombination linked TRBV6-1 to TRBJ1-6, with no confident D gene call. Material: memory CD8+ T cells sorted from blood. What the cell subset or site label conveys for this sample: CD45RO+ cells pooled with CCR7-negative TemRA cells. CDR3 protein: CASSEEDANNSPLHF. The nucleotide sequence is given as TGTGCCAGCAGTGAAGAAGACGCTAATAATTCACCCCTCCACTTT.